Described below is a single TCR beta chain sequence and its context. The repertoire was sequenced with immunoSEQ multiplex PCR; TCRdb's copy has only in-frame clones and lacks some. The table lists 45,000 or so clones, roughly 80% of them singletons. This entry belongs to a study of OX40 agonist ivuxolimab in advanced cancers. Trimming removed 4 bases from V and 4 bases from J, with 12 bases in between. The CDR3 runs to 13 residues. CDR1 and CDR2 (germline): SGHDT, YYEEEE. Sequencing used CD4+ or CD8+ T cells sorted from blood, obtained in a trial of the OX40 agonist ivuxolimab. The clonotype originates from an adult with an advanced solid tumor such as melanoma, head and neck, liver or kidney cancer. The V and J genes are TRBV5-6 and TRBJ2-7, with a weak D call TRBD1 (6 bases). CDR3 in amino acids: CASSPGQRYEQYF. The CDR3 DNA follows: TGTGCCAGCAGCCCCGGACAGAGATACGAGCAGTACTTC.